The clone carrying this T cell receptor beta chain was found many times. The entry originates in a study of beta chain features in type 1 diabetes. CDR3 size: 10 residues. The ends were cut back, 11 bases at V and 4 bases at J, with 8 bases in the middle. The germline V gene encodes CDR1 SEHNR and CDR2 FQNEAQ (reference sequence). TCRB transcripts that were expressed got sequenced, as all of the isolated RNA had been reverse transcribed. TCRdb's copy holds only in-frame clones and misses some; the assay was immunoSEQ multiplex PCR. The table lists hundreds of thousands of clones, 14% of them singletons.

This sequence originates from a middle-aged woman in good health. J is TRBJ2-5 and V is TRBV7-9; D is unclear. Sequencing was carried out using naive CD4+ T cells from blood. The CDR3 DNA reads as TGTGCCTTGGAGCGAGAGACCCAGTACTTC. This sequence encodes CALERETQYF.